These 27 T cell receptor beta chains came from one sample sequenced in a study of CD8+ T cells in alopecia areata (dated by TCRdb to 2017 to 2018). This specimen's time point label, interpreted: 20 to 30 weeks on oral tofacitinib. Reading the label with the study, this specimen's treatment or condition is: oral pan-JAK inhibitor, 5-10 mg twice daily. The library was generated by the immunoSEQ multiplex PCR assay. To provide template for TCR sequencing, every sample had RNA extracted and reverse transcribed into cDNA. Imported from immuneACCESS, the table was reduced by TCRdb to in-frame sequences with V and J called. These copies leave out some clones; in studies compared against another copy, an unresolved V gene accounts for under half, and the cause of the remainder is not known. The sample yields 180,000 or so clones; nearly 60% were counted once. The ten largest clonotypes hold 5.5% of the sample.

The specimen was CD4+ T cells sorted from blood, collected at week 24, from a patient treated with tofacitinib. Receptor source: a human donor with alopecia areata.

The CDR3 is CASSSTGTPDYEQYF. In nucleotides, the CDR3 is TGTGCCAGCAGTTCGACCGGGACTCCGGACTACGAGCAGTACTTC. V is TRBV28 and J is TRBJ2-7, with D tentatively TRBD2 (6 bases). The CDR3 loop spans 15 amino acids. The V and J ends lost 4 bases and 3 bases respectively, with 16 bases between them. CDR1 and CDR2 from the germline V gene are MDHEN and SYDVKM.

DNA of the CDR3: TGCGCCAGCAGCGTCGGACAGAGGGAAGAGACCCAGTACTTC. Amino acids: CASSVGQREETQYF. The chain joins TRBV5-1 to TRBJ2-5, with a possible D match to TRBD1 (6 bases). The CDR3 is 14 residues long. Germline V lookup: CDR1 SGHRS, CDR2 YFSETQ. V lost 4 bases and J lost 3, with 13 bases in between.

This clone was seen a handful of times. The rearrangement joins TRBV5-1 to TRBJ2-1; 9 bases align to TRBD1. This CDR3 has 15 residues. Germline CDR1 SGHRS, CDR2 YFSETQ. V was clipped by 2 bases and J by 7 bases; unmatched bases: 7. The CDR3 DNA follows: TGCGCCAGCAGCTTTACAGGGGGCAGTAGGAATGAGCAGTTCTTC. This encodes CASSFTGGSRNEQFF.

This clone was seen a single time. The chain recombines TRBV6-5 with TRBJ1-5; TRBD1 matches 7 bases. The CDR3 contains 15 residues. V was pared by 5 bases and J by 4 bases, with 8 bases of the junction left unmatched. CDR1 and CDR2 from the germline V gene are MNHEY and SVGAGI. CDR3 nucleotides: TGTGCCAGCAGTCCGGGACAGTGGGAAAATCAGCCCCAGCATTTT. Residues: CASSPGQWENQPQHF.

V gene TRBV7-2 combines with J gene TRBJ2-1; D may correspond to TRBD1 or TRBD2 (6 bases each). The CDR3 length is 13 residues. Germline-derived CDR1 and CDR2 are SGHTA and FQGNSA. Trimming left V 0 bases short and J 14 bases short, with 14 bases between. The CDR3 DNA reads TGTGCCAGCAGCTTAGCGTCTTCGGGGGCCGAGTTCTTC. Translating it yields CASSLASSGAEFF.

This clone was counted only a few times. The chain joins TRBV27 to TRBJ1-2, with 9 bases identical to TRBD1. The ends lost 5 bases at V and 8 bases at J; junction bases unmatched: 6. The CDR3 is made up of 13 amino acids. Germline V gene sequence: CDR1 MNHEY, CDR2 SMNVEV (reference sequence). The CDR3 nucleotides read TGTGCCAGCAGTCCCCGGACAGGGGACGGCTACACCTTC. It yields the protein CASSPRTGDGYTF.

The J gene is TRBJ2-4, the V gene TRBV30; 9 nucleotides agree with TRBD1. The trim removed 1 base at V and 14 bases at J, leaving 6 bases unmatched. This CDR3 contains 12 residues. Germline V gives CDR1 GTSNPN, CDR2 SVGIG (reference sequence). CDR3 residues: CAWSEGRDREYF. Written as DNA, the CDR3 is TGTGCCTGGAGTGAGGGAAGGGACAGGGAGTACTTC.

This clone has a single count. For the CDR3, the DNA is TGCGCCAGCAGCCCCGTGTCAATGCAAGAGACCCAGTACTTC. It translates to CASSPVSMQETQYF. V is TRBV5-1 and J is TRBJ2-5; no definite D call. Germline V gene data show CDR1 as SGHRS and CDR2 as YFSETQ. The CDR3 length is 14 residues. Trimming took off 4 bases at V and 2 bases at J, with 12 bases between the two ends.

The chain carries TRBV30 and TRBJ2-1; tentatively, D is TRBD1 (6 bases). The CDR3 loop spans 15 amino acids. Germline lookup yields CDR1 GTSNPN and CDR2 SVGIG (reference sequence). The V and J ends lost 2 bases and 3 bases respectively, with 14 bases between them. CDR3 bases: TGTGCCTGGAGTCGGTCGGGGACACACTACAATGAGCAGTTCTTC. Its protein product is CAWSRSGTHYNEQFF.

This clone was recorded a few times. The rearrangement joins TRBV7-2 to TRBJ1-2; TRBD1 matches 7 bases. The CDR3 has 14 residues. Per germline, CDR1 SGHTA and CDR2 FQGNSA. V shed 1 base and J 6 bases; nucleotides not matched to a gene: 5. This CDR3 reads CASSLEFQGDGYTF. As DNA, the CDR3 is TGTGCCAGCAGCTTAGAGTTTCAGGGGGATGGCTACACCTTC.

The rearrangement links TRBV30 to TRBJ2-1, with 9 bases aligning to TRBD2. This CDR3 is 13 amino acids long. The V and J ends lost 1 base and 10 bases, in that order; junction bases with no gene match: 5. Germline CDR1 and CDR2: GTSNPN and SVGIG (reference sequence). The CDR3 spells CAWSARLAEEQFF. The CDR3 nucleotides read TGTGCCTGGAGTGCCCGACTAGCGGAGGAGCAGTTCTTC. Variable domain in full (rest from reference TRBV30 and TRBJ2-1): SQTIHQWPATLVQPVGSPLSLECTVEGTSNPNLYWYRQAAGRGLQLLFYSVGIGQISSEVPQNLSASRPQDRQFILSSKKLLLSDSGFYLCAWSARLAEEQFFGPGTRLTVL.

This CDR3 is CASSEGFGGVSGNTIYF. The CDR3 DNA reads as TGTGCCAGCAGTGAAGGATTCGGCGGGGTTAGTGGAAACACCATATATTTT. V gene TRBV25-1 combines with J gene TRBJ1-3; no clear D. The CDR3 spans 17 residues. Trimming stripped 2 bases from V and 3 bases from J, with 17 bases between. The germline V gene encodes CDR1 MGHDK and CDR2 SYGVNS.

Remarks on this clone: Other DNA sequences from this sample encode an identical CDR3 as well. The chain joins TRBV5-1 to TRBJ2-5; TRBD1 matches 9 bases. The CDR3 covers 14 residues. The trim removed 3 bases at V and 2 bases at J, leaving 2 bases unmatched. Germline V CDR1 and CDR2: SGHRS, YFSETQ. CDR3: CASSSGQGQETQYF. CDR3 nucleotides: TGCGCCAGCAGCTCAGGACAGGGGCAAGAGACCCAGTACTTC.

V gene TRBV25-1 combines with J gene TRBJ2-1, with 9 bases aligning to TRBD2. Looked up from germline, CDR1 is MGHDK and CDR2 is SYGVNS. V lost 6 bases, J lost 6 bases, and 6 bases stayed unmatched. The CDR3 loop spans 14 amino acids. CDR3 residues: CASRLAGVSNEQFF. CDR3 nucleotide sequence: TGTGCCAGCAGGTTAGCGGGAGTGAGCAATGAGCAGTTCTTC.

This clone was counted once. This chain links TRBV14 with TRBJ1-1; D gene unclear. V lost 1 base and J lost 1, with 4 bases in between. Germline V gives CDR1 SGHDN, CDR2 FVKESK. The CDR3 is 13 residues long. CDR3 sequence (DNA): TGTGCCAGCAGCCAAGGCAGGAACACTGAAGCTTTCTTT. Its translation: CASSQGRNTEAFF.

The rearrangement links TRBV30 to TRBJ2-5; D perhaps matches TRBD2 (5 bases). Germline V gives CDR1 GTSNPN, CDR2 SVGIG (reference sequence). The V end was cut by 2 bases, the J end by 2 bases, with 12 bases between. The CDR3 runs 14 residues. CDR3 region: CAWSWGVTQETQYF. The CDR3 bases are TGTGCCTGGAGTTGGGGAGTGACACAAGAGACCCAGTACTTC.

This clone occurred a few times. This rearrangement joins TRBV6-6 to TRBJ1-2; 7 positions agree with TRBD1. Trimming took 0 bases from V and 8 from J; bases not matched to a gene: 6. The germline V gene has CDR1 MNHNY and CDR2 SVGAGI (reference sequence). The CDR3 is 14 residues long. The CDR3 region has the DNA TGTGCCAGCAGTTACTCAGGGGGCGGTTTCGGCTACACCTTC. This gives the protein CASSYSGGGFGYTF.

V usage is TRBV13 and J usage is TRBJ1-1, with D possibly matching TRBD1 (6 bases). Germline CDR1 is PRHDT and CDR2 is FYEKMQ (reference sequence). The CDR3 extends over 16 amino acids. V was cut by 0 bases and J by 2 bases, with 13 bases left in between. In nucleotides, the CDR3 is TGTGCCAGCAGCTTAGGAGGGGGTGGACCAAACACTGAAGCTTTCTTT. Amino acid sequence: CASSLGGGGPNTEAFF.

The V gene is TRBV5-6, the J gene TRBJ2-7; TRBD2 matches at 9 bases. V was clipped by 1 base and J by 6 bases; unmatched bases: 8. The CDR3 has 15 residues. CDR1 SGHDT and CDR2 YYEEEE come from the germline V gene. CDR3 sequence: CASSLRPAGGREQYF. CDR3 sequence (DNA): TGTGCCAGCAGCTTGAGGCCCGCGGGAGGGCGCGAGCAGTACTTC.

This chain joins TRBV4-1 and TRBJ2-2; TRBD1 agrees at 9 bases. V was pared by 3 bases and J by 5 bases, with 7 bases of the junction left unmatched. Germline lookup yields CDR1 MGHRA and CDR2 YSYEKL. The CDR3 is 16 residues long. CDR3: CASSHLGTGKTGELFF. CDR3 in DNA: TGCGCCAGCAGCCACCTCGGGACAGGGAAGACCGGGGAGCTGTTTTTT.

The chain recombines TRBV9 with TRBJ2-1; D gene unclear. This CDR3 contains 15 residues. Trimming cost V 3 bases and J 2 bases, with 12 bases left between them. CDR1 and CDR2 (germline): SGDLS, YYNGEE. The CDR3 bases are TGTGCCAGCAGCGGACCCCTTCAGGCCTACAATGAGCAGTTCTTC. This codes for CASSGPLQAYNEQFF. The full variable domain, with the rest looked up from reference TRBV9 and TRBJ2-1, is DSGVTQTPKHLITATGQRVTLRCSPRSGDLSVYWYQQSLDQGLQFLIQYYNGEERAKGNILERFSAQQFPDLHSELNLSSLELGDSALYFCASSGPLQAYNEQFFGPGTRLTVL.

The chain combines TRBV5-1 with TRBJ2-2; a possible D gene is TRBD2 (6 bases). This CDR3 has 16 residues. Deletions cut 2 bases from V and 5 bases from J, with 16 bases between. Germline V CDR1 and CDR2: SGHRS, YFSETQ. The CDR3, as DNA: TGCGCCAGCAGCTTCGGGACTGGAGGCAGGACCGGGGAGCTGTTTTTT. It is translated as CASSFGTGGRTGELFF.

This clone was observed a handful of times. V gene TRBV10-3 combines with J gene TRBJ2-4; D is possibly TRBD1 (6 bases). Germline V gene data show CDR1 as ENHRY and CDR2 as SYGVKD. The ends were cut back, 5 bases at V and 6 bases at J, with 20 bases in the middle. This CDR3 spans 16 amino acids. CDR3 nucleotides: TGTGCCATCAGTACCCCACAGGGCCGGGCTGGAAACATTCAGTACTTC. Its protein product is CAISTPQGRAGNIQYF.

The chain uses TRBV5-6 and TRBJ2-1, with 12 bases identical to TRBD2. This CDR3 region has 15 residues. The V and J ends lost 6 bases and 5 bases, in that order; junction bases with no gene match: 6. Germline V gives CDR1 SGHDT, CDR2 YYEEEE. CDR3: CASTKLAGGHNEQFF. DNA of the CDR3: TGTGCCAGCACCAAACTAGCGGGGGGCCACAATGAGCAGTTCTTC.

This chain uses TRBV5-1 with TRBJ2-2; no clear D gene. Germline V lookup: CDR1 SGHRS, CDR2 YFSETQ. The CDR3 is 13 amino acids. The germline V and J ends were trimmed by 4 bases and 2 bases, with 6 bases remaining between them. In DNA form, the CDR3 reads TGCGCCAGCAGCGACTTTAACACCGGGGAGCTGTTTTTT. Protein: CASSDFNTGELFF.

The chain joins TRBV7-3 to TRBJ1-2; D gene ambiguous. Trimming removed 5 bases from V and 3 bases from J, with 10 bases in between. Germline values: CDR1 SGHTA, CDR2 FQGTGA. The CDR3 extends over 13 amino acids. CDR3 region: CASSVNGDYGYTF. The CDR3 bases are TGTGCCAGCAGCGTAAATGGGGACTATGGCTACACCTTC.

The V and J genes are TRBV2 and TRBJ2-1, with 13 bases identical to TRBD2. CDR1 SNHLY and CDR2 FYNNEI come from the germline V gene. CDR3 length equals 15 residues. V trimming: 6 bases; J trimming: 9 bases; junction bases outside the gene matches: 8. CDR3 loop: CASRLVGLAGIEQFF. CDR3 DNA: TGTGCCAGCAGATTGGTGGGACTAGCGGGAATTGAGCAGTTCTTC.